The next 3 T cell receptor beta chains were all read from a single sample in a study of OX40 agonist ivuxolimab in advanced cancers. Generated by immunoSEQ multiplex PCR, the TCRdb table keeps only in-frame clones and is missing some. This table holds approximately 40,000 clones, 80% to 95% found once. The sequences come from CD4+ or CD8+ T cells sorted from blood, collected in a trial of the OX40 agonist ivuxolimab. The receptors derive from an adult with an advanced solid tumor such as melanoma, head and neck, liver or kidney cancer.

This clone showed up just once. This chain links TRBV2 with TRBJ2-7; TRBD2 might be the D (5 bases). Germline V CDR1 and CDR2: SNHLY, FYNNEI. V lost 3 bases and J lost 2, with 8 bases in between. The CDR3 loop spans 13 amino acids. In DNA, the CDR3 is TGTGCCAGCAGTGAGGGAGCGGCCTACGAGCAGTACTTC. Amino acids: CASSEGAAYEQYF. The entire variable domain, with the rest obtained from reference TRBV2 and TRBJ2-7, is as follows: EPEVTQTPSHQVTQMGQEVILRCVPISNHLYFYWYRQILGQKVEFLVSFYNNEISEKSEIFDDQFSVERPDGSNFTLKIRSTKLEDSAMYFCASSEGAAYEQYFGPGTRLTVT.

The chain has TRBV11-2 and TRBJ2-1; TRBD2 matches at 11 bases. After removal of 5 bases from V and 6 bases from J, the junction contained 6 bases not matched to a gene. The CDR3 spans 15 residues. CDR1 and CDR2 (germline): SGHAT, FQNNGV. DNA for the CDR3: TGTGCCAGCAGCAAACTAGCGGGAGTACCCAATGAGCAGTTCTTC. Amino acid sequence: CASSKLAGVPNEQFF.

This chain connects TRBV11-2 to TRBJ1-1, with D possibly matching TRBD1 (6 bases). Germline assignment: CDR1 SGHAT and CDR2 FQNNGV. V was cut by 4 bases and J by 1 base, with 16 bases left in between. The CDR3 runs to 16 residues. The CDR3 DNA sequence: TGTGCCAGCAGCTGGCCCACAGGGAGGGAGAACACTGAAGCTTTCTTT. Translated, it gives CASSWPTGRENTEAFF.